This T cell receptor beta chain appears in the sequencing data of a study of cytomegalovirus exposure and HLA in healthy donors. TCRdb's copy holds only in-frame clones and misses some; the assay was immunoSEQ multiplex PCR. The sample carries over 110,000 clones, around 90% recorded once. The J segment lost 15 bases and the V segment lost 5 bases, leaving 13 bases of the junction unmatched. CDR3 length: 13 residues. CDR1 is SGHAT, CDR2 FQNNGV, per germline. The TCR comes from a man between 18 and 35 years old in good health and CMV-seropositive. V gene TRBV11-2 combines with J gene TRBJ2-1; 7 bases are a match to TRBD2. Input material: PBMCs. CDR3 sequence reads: CASSPIGEGSMFF. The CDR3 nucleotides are TGTGCCAGCAGCCCGATCGGGGAGGGATCAATGTTCTTC. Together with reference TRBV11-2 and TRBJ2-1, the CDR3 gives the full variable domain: EAGVAQSPRYKIIEKRQSVAFWCNPISGHATLYWYQQILGQGPKLLIQFQNNGVVDDSQLPKDRFSAERLKGVDSTLKIQPAKLEDSAVYLCASSPIGEGSMFFGPGTRLTVL.